This T cell receptor (beta chain) came from a study of cytomegalovirus exposure and HLA in healthy donors. This CDR3 is built from 14 residues. The ends lost 9 bases at V and 0 bases at J; junction bases unmatched: 5. Per the germline V gene, CDR1 is MNHEY and CDR2 is SVGAGI. Details on this clone: Its antigen is currently unknown.

Study-wide points: When analyzed later, a missense DCLRE1C variant was found to be linked to TCR beta V- and J-gene trimming. Later analysis found that TCR beta chains associated with HLA were more clonally expanded than other, equally common chains. Later, TCR association rates were found to vary by HLA locus, highest for DRB1 and lowest for HLA-C.

Vbeta (60) and Jbeta (13) primers were used in the PCR. TCRdb keeps only in-frame clones here, not all; method: immunoSEQ multiplex PCR. This table has hundreds of thousands of clones, 65% to 75% appearing once. This receptor was identified in a woman in her 30s in good health and CMV-seronegative. Sequenced: PBMCs. The chain carries TRBV6-5 and TRBJ2-1; the match to TRBD1 covers 7 bases. DNA for the CDR3: TGTGCCAGTGCCCGGGACAGCTCCTACAATGAGCAGTTCTTC. Its protein product is CASARDSSYNEQFF.